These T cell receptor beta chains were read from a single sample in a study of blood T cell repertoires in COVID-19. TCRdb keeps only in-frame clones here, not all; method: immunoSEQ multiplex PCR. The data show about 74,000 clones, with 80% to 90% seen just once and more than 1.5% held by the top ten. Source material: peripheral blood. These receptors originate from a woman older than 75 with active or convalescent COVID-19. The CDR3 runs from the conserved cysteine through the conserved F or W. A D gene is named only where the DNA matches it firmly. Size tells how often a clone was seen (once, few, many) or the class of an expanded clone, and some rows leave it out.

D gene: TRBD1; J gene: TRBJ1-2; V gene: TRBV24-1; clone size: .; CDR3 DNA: TGTGCCACCAGTGACGGGACAGGGATCGGTGGCTACACCTTC; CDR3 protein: CATSDGTGIGGYTF
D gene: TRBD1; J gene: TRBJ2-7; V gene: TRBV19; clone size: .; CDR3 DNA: TGTGCCAGTAGTAACGGACAGGGCCCCTACGAGCAGTACTTC; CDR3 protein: CASSNGQGPYEQYF
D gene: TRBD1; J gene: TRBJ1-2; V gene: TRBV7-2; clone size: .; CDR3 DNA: TGTGCCAGCAGCCCCTCGGCCGGGACAGGCAATCTCTATGGCTACACCTTC; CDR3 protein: CASSPSAGTGNLYGYTF
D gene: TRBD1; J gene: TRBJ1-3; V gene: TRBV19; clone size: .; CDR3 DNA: TGTGCCAGTAGTGGGGGGCGACAGGGGCCCAGTTTT; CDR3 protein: CASSGGRQGPSF
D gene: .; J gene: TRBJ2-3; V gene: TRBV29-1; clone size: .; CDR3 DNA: TGCAGCGCTGACAGCGCCTCAGATACGCAGTATTTT; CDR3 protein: CSADSASDTQYF
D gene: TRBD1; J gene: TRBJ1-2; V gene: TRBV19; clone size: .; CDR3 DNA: TGTGCCAGTAGTATGGGTACAGGGGTAGGGCATGGCTACACCTTC; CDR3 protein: CASSMGTGVGHGYTF
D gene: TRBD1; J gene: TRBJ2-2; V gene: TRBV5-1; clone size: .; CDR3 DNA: TGCGCCAGCAGCCAGGACAGGGGGAACACCGGGGAGCTGTTTTTT; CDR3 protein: CASSQDRGNTGELFF
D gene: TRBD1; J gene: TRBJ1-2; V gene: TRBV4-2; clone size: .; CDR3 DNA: TGTGCCAGCAGCCAAGATAGGGGGACAGGGGGGGTTAAGGATGGCTACACCTTC; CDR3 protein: CASSQDRGTGGVKDGYTF
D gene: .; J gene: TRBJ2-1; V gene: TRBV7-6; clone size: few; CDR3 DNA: TGTGCCAGCAGCTTAGGCGTGAGCTCCTACAATGAGCAGTTCTTC; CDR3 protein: CASSLGVSSYNEQFF
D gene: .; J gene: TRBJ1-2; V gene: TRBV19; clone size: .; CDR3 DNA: TGTGCCAGTAGTCTCGGGAGTAATGGCTACACCTTC; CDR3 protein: CASSLGSNGYTF
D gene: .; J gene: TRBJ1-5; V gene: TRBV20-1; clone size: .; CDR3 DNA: TGCAGTGCTAGTCCGGTCATGCGGGGCAATCAGCCCCAGCATTTT; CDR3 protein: CSASPVMRGNQPQHF
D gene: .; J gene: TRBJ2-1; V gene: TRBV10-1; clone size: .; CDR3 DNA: TGCGCCAGCAGTGAGGAAAGCGGAAGCTCCTACAATGAGCAGTTCTTC; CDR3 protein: CASSEESGSSYNEQFF
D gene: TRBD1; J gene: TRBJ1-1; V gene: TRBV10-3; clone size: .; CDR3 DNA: TGTGCCATCAGCTTTGGACAGGTCACTTTGAACACTGAAGCTTTCTTT; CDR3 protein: CAISFGQVTLNTEAFF
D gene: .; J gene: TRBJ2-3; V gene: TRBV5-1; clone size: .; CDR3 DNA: TGCGCCAGCAGCTCTCTTATGCAGGCAGATACGCAGTATTTT; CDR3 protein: CASSSLMQADTQYF
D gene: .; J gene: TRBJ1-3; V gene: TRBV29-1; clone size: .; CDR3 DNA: TGCAGCGTTGGAAGGCGGCAGGGGTCTGGAAACACCATATATTTT; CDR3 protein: CSVGRRQGSGNTIYF
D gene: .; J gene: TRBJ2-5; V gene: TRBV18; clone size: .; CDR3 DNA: TGTGCCAGCTCACCAGTGGGCACTTACGAGGGGACCCAGTACTTC; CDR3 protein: CASSPVGTYEGTQYF
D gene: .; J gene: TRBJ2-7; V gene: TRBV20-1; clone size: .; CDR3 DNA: TGCAGTGTGTCGAACAGCTACGAGCAGTACTTC; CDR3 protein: CSVSNSYEQYF
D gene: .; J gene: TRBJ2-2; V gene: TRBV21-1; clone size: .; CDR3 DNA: TGTGCCAGCAGCACGGGGGGCGCGGACACCGGGGAGCTGTTTTTT; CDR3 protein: CASSTGGADTGELFF
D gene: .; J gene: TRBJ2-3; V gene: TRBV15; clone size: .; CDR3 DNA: TGTGCCACCAGCAGAGAGGCTAGGGGGTCCACAGATACGCAGTATTTT; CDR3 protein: CATSREARGSTDTQYF
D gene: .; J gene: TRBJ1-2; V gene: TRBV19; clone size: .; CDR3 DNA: TGTGCCAGTACTATTGACAATAAGGATGGCTACACCTTC; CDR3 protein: CASTIDNKDGYTF
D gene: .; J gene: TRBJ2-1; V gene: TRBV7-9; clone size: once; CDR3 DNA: TGTGCCAGCAGCCAGGGGGGAGGTTTCTACAATGAGCAGTTCTTC; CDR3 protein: CASSQGGGFYNEQFF
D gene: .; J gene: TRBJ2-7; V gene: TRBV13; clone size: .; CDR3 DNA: TGTGCCAGCAGCACTCCAGGGGAAAAGGGCCACGAGCAGTACTTC; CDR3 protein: CASSTPGEKGHEQYF
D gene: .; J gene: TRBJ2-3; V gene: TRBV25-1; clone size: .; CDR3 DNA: TGTGCCAGCAGTGGGGCCTTAGAGCTCCGGCAAGATACGCAGTATTTT; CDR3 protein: CASSGALELRQDTQYF
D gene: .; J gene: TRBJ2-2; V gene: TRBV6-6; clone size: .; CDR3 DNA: TGTGCCAGCAGCGCGAACACCGGGGAGCTGTTTTTT; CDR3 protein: CASSANTGELFF
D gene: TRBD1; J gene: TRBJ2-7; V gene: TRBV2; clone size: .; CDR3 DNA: TGTGCCAGCGGGCAGGGGGCAGGGGAGCAGTACTTC; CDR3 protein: CASGQGAGEQYF
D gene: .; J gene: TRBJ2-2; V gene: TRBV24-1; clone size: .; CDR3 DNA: TGTGCCACCAGTGATGCCCGACAGGGAGGCACCGGGGAGCTGTTTTTT; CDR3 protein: CATSDARQGGTGELFF
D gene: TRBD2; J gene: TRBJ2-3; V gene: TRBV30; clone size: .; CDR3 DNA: TGTGCCTGGAGATCTAGCGGGAGAGCTAGCACAGATACGCAGTATTTT; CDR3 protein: CAWRSSGRASTDTQYF
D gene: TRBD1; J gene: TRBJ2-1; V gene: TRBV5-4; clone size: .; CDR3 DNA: TGTGCCAGCAGCTGGGACAGGGGGAGTTACAATGAGCAGTTCTTC; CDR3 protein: CASSWDRGSYNEQFF
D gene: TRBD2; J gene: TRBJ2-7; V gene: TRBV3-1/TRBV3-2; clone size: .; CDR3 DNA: TGTGCCAGCAGCCAAGATATACAAGGTAGTAGCGGGAGCCGCCCGCACGAGCAGTACTTC; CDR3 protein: CASSQDIQGSSGSRPHEQYF
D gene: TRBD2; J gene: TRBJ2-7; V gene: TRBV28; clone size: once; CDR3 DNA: TGTGCCAGCAGTTTACCAGCGGGAGCTCGGGAGCAGTACTTC; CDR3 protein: CASSLPAGAREQYF
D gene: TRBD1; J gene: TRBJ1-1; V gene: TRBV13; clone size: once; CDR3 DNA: TGTGCCAGCAGCCCAGGGGGTTACACTGAAGCTTTCTTT; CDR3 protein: CASSPGGYTEAFF
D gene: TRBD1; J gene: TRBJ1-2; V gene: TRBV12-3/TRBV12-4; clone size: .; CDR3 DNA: TGTGCCAGCAGTTGGACAGGGAACGGCTACACCTTC; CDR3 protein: CASSWTGNGYTF
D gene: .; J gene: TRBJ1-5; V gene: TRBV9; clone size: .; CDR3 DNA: TGTGCCAGCAGCGTAGATCTCAATCAGCCCCAGCATTTT; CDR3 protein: CASSVDLNQPQHF
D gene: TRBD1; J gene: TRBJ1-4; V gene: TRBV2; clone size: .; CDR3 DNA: TGTGCCAGCAGTGGGGACAGGGGAAGGGAAAAACTGTTTTTT; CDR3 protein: CASSGDRGREKLFF
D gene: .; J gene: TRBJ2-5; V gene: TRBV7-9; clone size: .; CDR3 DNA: TGTGCCAGCAGCTTAGCTAGCGGAGAGACCCAGTACTTC; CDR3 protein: CASSLASGETQYF
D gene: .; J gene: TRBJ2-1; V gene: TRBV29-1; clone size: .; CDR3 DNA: TGCAGCGTTGCCAGGAACAATGAGCAGTTCTTC; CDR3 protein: CSVARNNEQFF
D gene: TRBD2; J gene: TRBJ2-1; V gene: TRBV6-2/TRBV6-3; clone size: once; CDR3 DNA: TGTGCCAGCAGTAAGTACGCGGGAGGGCCGTCCGGGCAGTTCTTC; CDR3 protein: CASSKYAGGPSGQFF
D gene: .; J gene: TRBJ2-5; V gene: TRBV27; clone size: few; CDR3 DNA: TGTGCCAGCAGTTTATCGTTCAGGGGAGAACAAGAGACCCAGTACTTC; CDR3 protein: CASSLSFRGEQETQYF
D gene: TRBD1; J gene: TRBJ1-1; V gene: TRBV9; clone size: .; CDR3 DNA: TGTGCCAGCGGCCCACAGGGGGAGAACACTGAAGCTTTCTTT; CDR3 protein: CASGPQGENTEAFF
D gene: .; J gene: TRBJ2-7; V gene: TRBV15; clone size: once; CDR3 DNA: TGTGCCACCAGCATGGGACTGTCGACCTACGAGCAGTACTTC; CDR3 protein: CATSMGLSTYEQYF
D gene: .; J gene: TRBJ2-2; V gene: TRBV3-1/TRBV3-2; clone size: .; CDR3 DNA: TGTGCCAGCAGCCACCTCCGGGCCACGAGATCGGGGACCGGGGAGCTGTTTTTT; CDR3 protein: CASSHLRATRSGTGELFF
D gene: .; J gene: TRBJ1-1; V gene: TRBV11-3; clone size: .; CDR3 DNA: TGTGCCAGCAGCTTAGATAGCGTCACTGAAGCTTTCTTT; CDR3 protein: CASSLDSVTEAFF